This is a list of T cell receptor beta chains from one sample in a study of T cell responses to AZD1222 COVID-19 vaccine. Using immunoSEQ multiplex PCR, the repertoire was profiled, and TCRdb retains in-frame clones only, with some absent. This sample has about 110,000 clones; 90% occur once, and the top ten carry approximately 8.2%. The sequences come from peripheral blood, collected 28 days after the second AZD1222 dose. Receptors were obtained from an adult who received the AZD1222 COVID-19 vaccine. Each CDR3 is given with its conserved first and last residue. A D gene is named only where the DNA matches it firmly. The size of a clone is reported for some rows only, either as once, few or many, or as a class for expanded clones.

d_call j_call v_call clone_size cdr3_aa cdr3_nt
TRBD1 TRBJ1-1 TRBV5-1 . CASSERTGVGTEAFF TGCGCCAGCAGCGAACGGACAGGGGTAGGAACTGAAGCTTTCTTT
. TRBJ1-2 TRBV15 . CATRLKGGYGYTF TGTGCCACCCGTCTTAAGGGGGGATATGGCTACACCTTC
. TRBJ1-1 TRBV4-1 . CASSQVDFGGNEAFF TGCGCCAGCAGCCAAGTGGACTTTGGGGGCAACGAAGCTTTCTTT
TRBD1 TRBJ1-6 TRBV6-1 . CASSGDRDHYNSPLHF TGTGCCAGCAGTGGGGACAGGGACCACTATAATTCACCCCTCCACTTT
TRBD1 TRBJ1-1 TRBV5-5 . CASRSTGPEAFF TGTGCCAGCAGGTCGACAGGGCCTGAAGCTTTCTTT
. TRBJ2-3 TRBV9 . CASSVVTDTQYF TGTGCCAGCAGCGTAGTCACAGATACGCAGTATTTT
. TRBJ1-2 TRBV7-8 . CASSLLGGDYGYTF TGTGCCAGCAGCTTATTGGGCGGGGACTATGGCTACACCTTC
. TRBJ1-2 TRBV18 . CASSPASGYTF TGTGCCAGCTCACCTGCCAGTGGCTACACCTTC
TRBD1 TRBJ1-2 TRBV19 few CASSPFSGQGRNYGYTF TGTGCCAGTAGCCCTTTCTCCGGACAGGGGCGTAACTATGGCTACACCTTC
. TRBJ1-1 TRBV4-1 . CASSQSQTRGNTEAFF TGCGCCAGCAGCCAGTCCCAGACGAGAGGGAACACTGAAGCTTTCTTT
. TRBJ1-1 TRBV7-2 . CASSFLRGNTEAFF TGTGCCAGCAGCTTCCTCAGGGGGAACACTGAAGCTTTCTTT
TRBD1 TRBJ2-7 TRBV12-3/TRBV12-4 . CASNHGQGAKYF TGTGCCAGCAACCACGGACAGGGGGCAAAGTACTTC
TRBD1 TRBJ1-2 TRBV27 . CASSLDRVGGYTF TGTGCCAGCAGTCTCGACAGGGTCGGTGGCTACACCTTC
. TRBJ1-5 TRBV10-1 . CARQELGDRGVQPQHF TGCGCCAGACAGGAGTTGGGGGATCGCGGCGTTCAGCCCCAGCATTTT
. TRBJ1-5 TRBV19 few CASSMRGTGYQPQHF TGTGCCAGTAGTATGAGGGGTACGGGTTATCAGCCCCAGCATTTT
. TRBJ1-1 TRBV10-3 . CAISDGAMNTEAFF TGTGCCATCAGTGACGGGGCCATGAACACTGAAGCTTTCTTT
TRBD2 TRBJ2-2 TRBV7-9 . CASSLWEGRTGELFF TGTGCCAGCAGCTTATGGGAGGGGAGAACCGGGGAGCTGTTTTTT
. TRBJ1-1 TRBV25-1 once CASSEYGEGTHTEAFF TGTGCCAGCAGTGAATACGGCGAGGGGACCCACACTGAAGCTTTCTTT
TRBD2 TRBJ2-3 TRBV6-4 . CASSAPETSGGMSGTDTQYF TGTGCCAGCAGTGCCCCCGAGACTAGCGGGGGGATGTCGGGCACAGATACGCAGTATTTT
. TRBJ2-7 TRBV7-2 . CASSLEVFSYEQYF TGTGCCAGCAGCTTAGAGGTCTTCTCCTACGAGCAGTACTTC
. TRBJ1-3 TRBV6-5 . CASSSTEPPNTIYF TGTGCCAGCAGTTCGACCGAACCCCCAAACACCATATATTTT
. TRBJ1-6 TRBV7-3 . CASSPTGSYNSPLHF TGTGCCAGCAGCCCTACAGGGTCCTATAATTCACCCCTCCACTTT
. TRBJ2-7 TRBV20-1 . CSARPVTEQYF TGCAGTGCTAGACCAGTTACCGAGCAGTACTTC
TRBD1 TRBJ1-6 TRBV7-2 . CASSSGKDRNYNSPLHF TGTGCCAGCAGCTCAGGAAAGGACAGGAACTATAATTCACCCCTCCACTTT
. TRBJ1-3 TRBV7-2 . CASTSGTTGNTIYF TGTGCCAGCACCTCCGGGACGACTGGAAACACCATATATTTT
. TRBJ2-5 TRBV30 . CAWSAVGSRYETQYF TGTGCCTGGAGCGCCGTAGGGAGTCGGTATGAGACCCAGTACTTC
. TRBJ1-5 TRBV27 . CASSLGSYSNQPQHF TGTGCCAGCAGTTTAGGGTCTTATAGCAATCAGCCCCAGCATTTT